The clone carrying this TCR beta chain appeared once. This CDR3 is 16 amino acids long. The V gene end was trimmed by 4 bases and the J gene end by 7 bases; junction bases not matched to a gene: 14. CDR1 and CDR2 from the germline V gene are MGHRA and YSYEKL. The data were obtained in a study of technical replicates of blood from a few donors. The repertoire was sequenced with immunoSEQ multiplex PCR; TCRdb's copy has only in-frame clones and lacks some. The sample shows roughly 93,000 clones, 90% to 97% of them seen only once. The receptor's source is a human donor in good health. The chain is built from TRBV4-1 and TRBJ1-1; 8 bases map to TRBD1. The sequenced sample consisted of T cells isolated from PBMCs. CDR3 loop: CASSRGTVGQVDEAFF. The CDR3 region has the DNA TGCGCCAGCAGCCGAGGGACTGTGGGACAGGTTGATGAAGCTTTCTTT.